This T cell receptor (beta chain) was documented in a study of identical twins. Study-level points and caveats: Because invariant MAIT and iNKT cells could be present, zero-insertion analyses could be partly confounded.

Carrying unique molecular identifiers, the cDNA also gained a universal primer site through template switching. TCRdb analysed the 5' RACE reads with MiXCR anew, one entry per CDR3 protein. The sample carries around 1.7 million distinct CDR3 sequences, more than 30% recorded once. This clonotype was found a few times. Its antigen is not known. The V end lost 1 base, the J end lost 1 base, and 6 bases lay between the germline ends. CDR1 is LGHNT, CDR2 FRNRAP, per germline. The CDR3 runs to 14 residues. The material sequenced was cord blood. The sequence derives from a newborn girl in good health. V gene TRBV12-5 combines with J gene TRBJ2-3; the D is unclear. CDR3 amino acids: CASGLGHRTDTQYF. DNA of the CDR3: TGTGCTAGTGGTTTGGGACACCGCACAGATACGCAGTATTTT.